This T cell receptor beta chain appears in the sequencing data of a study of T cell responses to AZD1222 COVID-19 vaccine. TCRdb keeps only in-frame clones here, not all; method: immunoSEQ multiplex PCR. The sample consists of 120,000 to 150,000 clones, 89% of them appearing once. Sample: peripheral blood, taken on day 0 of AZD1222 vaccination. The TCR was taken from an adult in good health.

Written as DNA, the CDR3 is TGTGCCACCAGTGATGGGGACAGGGCAGGTCGAGGCTACACCTTC. Its protein is CATSDGDRAGRGYTF. The V call is TRBV24-1, the J call TRBJ1-2; 9 bases match TRBD1. With 3 bases clipped from V and 8 bases from J, the junction kept 9 bases outside the gene matches. CDR1 KGHDR and CDR2 SFDVKD come from the germline V gene. The CDR3 totals 15 residues.